This TCR beta chain derives from a study of PD-1 blockade in mismatch repair-deficient tumors. Study results and caveats: Tumor-resident clones, often absent from pretreatment blood, expanded after pembrolizumab and then contracted.

TCRdb's table, derived via immunoSEQ multiplex PCR, lists solely in-frame clones and lacks some. Of approximately 130,000 clones listed, about 88% are singletons. With regard to this clone: No antigen is known for it. At one end the junction does not follow the germline gene, possibly because of a read error. Other DNA sequences in this sample translate to the same CDR3.

Germline CDR1 is LGHNA and CDR2 is YSLEER. The CDR3 spans 14 residues. The sample was peripheral blood, taken 44 weeks after starting pembrolizumab. This chain joins TRBV4-3 and TRBJ1-5, with a weak D call TRBD1 (5 bases). The clonotype was recovered from an adult with mismatch repair-deficient cancer. The CDR3: CASSQERGDQPQHF. DNA for the CDR3: TGCGCCAGCAGCCAAGAAAGGGGAGATCAGCCCCAACATTTT.